This passage covers 22 T cell receptor beta chains from one sample sequenced in a study of T cells in Graves' hyperthyroidism and ophthalmopathy. What was amplified from RNA transcripts were TCR beta CDR3 regions. The HTBI primer set was used in a first-round RT-PCR of the TCR CDR3. TCRdb recomputed calls from the multiplex PCR reads with MiXCR, one row per CDR3 protein. Here the sample spans approximately 590,000 distinct CDR3 sequences, around 46% being singletons. The specimen sequenced was peripheral blood or thyroid tissue (not recorded which). All receptors come from a woman between 18 and 29 years old with Graves' hyperthyroidism.

The gene calls are TRBV20-1 and TRBJ1-1; TRBD1 is a possible D gene (5 bases). The CDR3 loop spans 13 amino acids. Per germline, CDR1 DFQATT and CDR2 SNEGSKA (reference sequence). V shed 5 bases and J shed 1 base, with 11 bases lying between them. CDR3 loop: CSAPGTGNTEAFF. Here the CDR3 DNA reads TGCAGTGCTCCCGGGACGGGGAACACTGAAGCTTTCTTT.

The chain has TRBV9 and TRBJ1-5, with a tentative D call TRBD1 (5 bases). The CDR3 has 16 residues. CDR1 and CDR2 from the germline V gene are SGDLS and YYNGEE. Trimming stripped 3 bases from V and 5 bases from J, with 18 bases between. The CDR3 DNA follows: TGTGCCAGCAGCGCGAGTGGGCAGTGGGGCGATCAGCCCCAGCATTTT. Residues: CASSASGQWGDQPQHF.

Ten or more counts support this clonotype. The chain couples TRBV7-8 to TRBJ1-2, with TRBD1 identical over 8 bases. Trimming at V came to 2 bases and at J to 8 bases, leaving 7 bases not matched to a gene. This CDR3 contains 14 residues. The germline V gene has CDR1 SGHVS and CDR2 FQNEAQ. The CDR3 DNA follows: TGTGCCAGCAGCTTACGGACAGGGATGAGCGGCTACACCTTC. This codes for CASSLRTGMSGYTF.

The V call is TRBV2, the J call TRBJ2-7; 7 nucleotides line up with TRBD2. J gave up 3 bases and V 5 bases, and 4 bases lay outside the gene matches. Looked up from germline, CDR1 is SNHLY and CDR2 is FYNNEI. CDR3 length: 13 amino acids. The CDR3 region is CASSTERGYEQYF. The CDR3, as DNA: TGTGCCAGCAGTACGGAGCGGGGCTACGAGCAGTACTTC. Full variable domain (remainder filled in from reference TRBV2 and TRBJ2-7): EPEVTQTPSHQVTQMGQEVILRCVPISNHLYFYWYRQILGQKVEFLVSFYNNEISEKSEIFDDQFSVERPDGSNFTLKIRSTKLEDSAMYFCASSTERGYEQYFGPGTRLTVT.

This clonotype was detected ten times or more. The CDR3 DNA sequence: TGTGCCACCAGTCCCGGGACAGGCCCGAATCAGCCCCAGCATTTT. Protein: CATSPGTGPNQPQHF. The chain uses TRBV24-1 and TRBJ1-5, with 8 bases fitting TRBD1. CDR3 length equals 15 residues. Germline CDR1 and CDR2: KGHDR and SFDVKD. Trimming at V came to 6 bases and at J to 4 bases, leaving 7 bases not matched to a gene.

The chain has TRBV7-2 and TRBJ2-5; possible D gene TRBD2, 6 bases. Germline lookup yields CDR1 SGHTA and CDR2 FQGNSA. V was clipped by 5 bases and J by 2 bases, with 21 bases between them. The CDR3 is made up of 17 amino acids. CDR3 nucleotides: TGTGCCAGCAGCGACTTGGGAGGCAGCAATACTCAAGAGACCCAGTACTTC. Translated: CASSDLGGSNTQETQYF.

The chain joins TRBV20-1 to TRBJ2-7, with D possibly TRBD1 on 6 matching bases. V lost 1 base and J lost 5, with 15 bases in between. CDR1 is DFQATT and CDR2 is SNEGSKA in the germline V gene (reference sequence). This CDR3 is 14 amino acids long. In DNA, the CDR3 is TGCAGTGCTAGAGCCGACAGGCTTCTTGACGAGCAGTACTTC. Its translation is CSARADRLLDEQYF.

The genes are TRBV25-1 and TRBJ1-4; no clear D gene. Trimming removed 5 bases at V and 6 bases at J, with 13 bases between. CDR1 and CDR2 from the germline V gene are MGHDK and SYGVNS. The CDR3 sequence is 14 residues long. The CDR3 nucleotides are TGTGCCAGCAGTTCCCCCGGGGTTCATGAAAAACTGTTTTTT. Its translation is CASSSPGVHEKLFF.

As to this clonotype: Relative to the germline gene, one junction end is altered; a read error may explain this. This chain joins TRBV5-4 and TRBJ1-4, with D possibly matching TRBD1 (5 bases). This CDR3 is built from 12 residues. In germline, CDR1 is SGHNT, CDR2 YYREEE (reference sequence). This chain's CDR3 is CASTDSEGKLFF. As DNA, the CDR3 is TGCGCCAGCACAGACTCGGAGGGGAAACTGTTTTTT.

Only a few counts were recorded for this clonotype. This chain links TRBV7-9 with TRBJ2-7, with D perhaps matching TRBD1 or TRBD2 (5 bases each). V lost 4 bases and J 2 bases, leaving 15 bases between the germline ends. CDR1 and CDR2 (germline): SEHNR, FQNEAQ (reference sequence). CDR3 size: 15 residues. The CDR3 reads CASSSGTLGAYEQYF. CDR3 DNA: TGTGCCAGCAGCTCTGGGACCCTGGGGGCCTACGAGCAGTACTTC.

There are a few counts of this clonotype. The chain recombines TRBV12-3 or TRBV12-4 with TRBJ2-6, with D maybe TRBD1 (6 bases). The CDR3 sequence is 12 residues long. V shed 4 bases and J shed 10 bases, with 8 bases lying between them. CDR3: CASSSGENVLTF. The CDR3 DNA follows: TGTGCCAGCAGTTCAGGGGAAAACGTCCTGACTTTC.

This clonotype was detected many times. J is TRBJ1-6 and V is TRBV7-3, with D unclear. Trimming cost V 5 bases and J 0 bases, with 14 bases left between them. CDR3 length: 17 residues. Germline CDR1 reads SGHTA; CDR2 reads FQGTGA. The CDR3 region has the DNA TGTGCCAGCAGCCTGGACGGGCAGAGCTCCTATAATTCACCCCTCCACTTT. It encodes CASSLDGQSSYNSPLHF.

This clonotype has a count of ten or more. J is TRBJ1-5 and V is TRBV2; D is uncertain. The V and J ends lost 2 bases and 5 bases respectively, with 13 bases between them. This CDR3 is built from 15 residues. CDR1 is SNHLY, CDR2 FYNNEI, per germline. This CDR3 is CASSEMRANDQPQHF. The CDR3 region has the DNA TGTGCCAGCAGTGAAATGAGGGCAAACGATCAGCCCCAGCATTTT.

In this sample, this clonotype turned up a few times. The chain recombines TRBV4-1 with TRBJ2-7, with 7 bases identical to TRBD2. There are 14 residues in the CDR3. V was clipped by 1 base and J by 6 bases; unmatched bases: 6. The V gene's germline CDR1 is MGHRA and CDR2 YSYEKL. The CDR3 loop is CASSQGGGSGEQYF. CDR3 bases: TGCGCCAGCAGCCAAGGAGGCGGGAGTGGCGAGCAGTACTTC.

This clonotype has just a few counts. This chain uses TRBV20-1 with TRBJ2-2; D not resolved. V was clipped by 0 bases and J by 1 base, with 6 bases between them. This CDR3 comprises 14 residues. Germline V gives CDR1 DFQATT, CDR2 SNEGSKA (reference sequence). The CDR3 spells CSAREVGNTGELFF. In DNA, the CDR3 is TGCAGTGCTAGAGAGGTCGGGAACACCGGGGAGCTGTTTTTT.

The chain employs TRBV25-1 and TRBJ1-6; D is ambiguous. Germline V gives CDR1 MGHDK, CDR2 SYGVNS. This CDR3 is 11 amino acids long. V lost 6 bases and J 10 bases, leaving 7 bases between the germline ends. The CDR3: CASRARSPLHF. Written as DNA, the CDR3 is TGTGCCAGCAGGGCTCGCTCACCCCTCCACTTT.

The J gene is TRBJ1-1, the V gene TRBV7-2, with TRBD1 matching over 10 bases. V trimming: 3 bases; J trimming: 3 bases; junction bases outside the gene matches: 4. The CDR3 has 15 amino acids. Germline CDR1 SGHTA, CDR2 FQGNSA. The CDR3 reads CASSFAGTGDTEAFF. The CDR3 bases are TGTGCCAGCAGCTTTGCCGGGACAGGGGACACTGAAGCTTTCTTT.

This clonotype was detected ten times or more. This sequence joins TRBV2 and TRBJ1-5; the match to TRBD1 covers 8 bases. The V and J ends lost 3 bases and 8 bases, in that order; junction bases with no gene match: 6. CDR3 length: 14 amino acids. Germline V gene sequence: CDR1 SNHLY, CDR2 FYNNEI. The chain's CDR3 is CASSENRGEKPQHF. CDR3 DNA sequence: TGTGCCAGCAGTGAGAACAGGGGGGAAAAGCCCCAGCATTTT.

CDR3 amino acids: CASSDQDGRPYEHF. DNA for the CDR3: TGTGCCAGCAGTGACCAGGACGGACGTCCCTACGAGCATTTT. The chain uses TRBV6-1 and TRBJ1-5; D is ambiguous. Trimming took off 3 bases at V and 14 bases at J, with 20 bases between the two ends. The germline gives CDR1 MNHNS, CDR2 SASEGT. This CDR3 is built from 14 residues.

On this clonotype itself: A read error may explain this, as a much larger clone is one base away. The genes are TRBV29-1 and TRBJ1-3; D is ambiguous. This CDR3 is built from 13 residues. The germline CDR1 and CDR2 sequences are SQVTM and ANQGSEA. V was clipped by 7 bases and J by 2 bases, with 12 bases between them. CDR3 nucleotides: TGCAGCGCCTATCTAGGGCCTGGAAACACCATATATTTT. Encoded protein: CSAYLGPGNTIYF.

This clonotype has ten or more counts. The chain joins TRBV29-1 to TRBJ2-2; 9 bases align to TRBD2. Germline trimming cut 2 bases from V and 8 bases from J; bases unmatched to any gene: 9. CDR1 SQVTM and CDR2 ANQGSEA come from the germline V gene. The CDR3 consists of 15 residues. The CDR3 DNA reads TGCAGCGTTGAAAGAGCGGGAGGACCGGCGGGGGAGCTGTTTTTT. It encodes CSVERAGGPAGELFF.

Only a few counts were recorded for this clonotype. The V call is TRBV7-8, the J call TRBJ1-2; D gene uncertain. The CDR3 sequence is 16 residues long. Germline V gene data show CDR1 as SGHVS and CDR2 as FQNEAQ. V lost 5 bases, J lost 4 bases, and 20 bases lay in between. CDR3 amino acids: CASSARLGVISYGYTF. The DNA for the CDR3 is TGTGCCAGCAGCGCGAGATTGGGAGTCATAAGCTATGGCTACACCTTC.